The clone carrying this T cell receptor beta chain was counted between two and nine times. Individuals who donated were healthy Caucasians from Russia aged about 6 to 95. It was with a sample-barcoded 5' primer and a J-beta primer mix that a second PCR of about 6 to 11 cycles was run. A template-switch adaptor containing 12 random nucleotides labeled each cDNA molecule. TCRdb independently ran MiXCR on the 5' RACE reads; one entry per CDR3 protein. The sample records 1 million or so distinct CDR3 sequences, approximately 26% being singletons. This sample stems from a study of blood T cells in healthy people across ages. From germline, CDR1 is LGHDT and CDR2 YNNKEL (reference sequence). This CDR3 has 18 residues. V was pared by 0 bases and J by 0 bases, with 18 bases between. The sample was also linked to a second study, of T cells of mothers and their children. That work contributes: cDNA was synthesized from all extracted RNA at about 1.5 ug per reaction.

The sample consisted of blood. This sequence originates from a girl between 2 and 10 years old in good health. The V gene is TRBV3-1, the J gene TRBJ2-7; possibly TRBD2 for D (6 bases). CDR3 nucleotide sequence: TGTGCCAGCAGCCAAGATTGGGCGGGGCTGCCGCCCTCCTACGAGCAGTACTTC. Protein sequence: CASSQDWAGLPPSYEQYF.